These T cell receptor beta chains were read from a single sample in a study of cytomegalovirus exposure and HLA in healthy donors. Sequencing was performed with immunoSEQ multiplex PCR; in TCRdb, only in-frame clones are kept and a portion is missing. This table has roughly 200,000 clones, 70% to 80% appearing once. The sequenced material came from PBMCs. These TCRs come from a woman aged 25 to 45 in good health and CMV-seronegative. Each CDR3 is given with its conserved first and last residue. The D gene is left open where the match is weak. Size tells how often a clone was seen (once, few, many) or the class of an expanded clone, and some rows leave it out.

v_call: TRBV5-1
clone_size: -
j_call: TRBJ2-2
d_call: TRBD1
cdr3_nt: TGCGCCAGCAGCTTGGGACAGGGACCCACCGGGGAGCTGTTTTTT
cdr3_aa: CASSLGQGPTGELFF

v_call: TRBV7-9
clone_size: -
j_call: TRBJ2-6
d_call: -
cdr3_nt: TGTGCCAGCAGGACACAGGCCCCTGGGGCCAACGTCCTGACTTTC
cdr3_aa: CASRTQAPGANVLTF

v_call: TRBV7-9
clone_size: -
j_call: TRBJ1-5
d_call: -
cdr3_nt: TGTGCCAGCAGCTTAACAGGGAATCAGCCCCAGCATTTT
cdr3_aa: CASSLTGNQPQHF

v_call: TRBV5-1
clone_size: -
j_call: TRBJ2-2
d_call: TRBD1
cdr3_nt: TGCGCCAGCAGCCCCACGACAGGGCAGTTAACCGGGGAGCTGTTTTTT
cdr3_aa: CASSPTTGQLTGELFF

v_call: TRBV6-5
clone_size: -
j_call: TRBJ1-6
d_call: -
cdr3_nt: TGTGCCAGCAGTTACGATCGTGGGCTTAATAATTCACCCCTCCACTTT
cdr3_aa: CASSYDRGLNNSPLHF

v_call: TRBV5-1
clone_size: -
j_call: TRBJ2-3
d_call: TRBD2
cdr3_nt: TGCGCCAGCAGCACCCGGCCGGTAGAGGGACTAGCGGTCTACACAGATACGCAGTATTTT
cdr3_aa: CASSTRPVEGLAVYTDTQYF

v_call: TRBV19
clone_size: -
j_call: TRBJ1-5
d_call: TRBD1
cdr3_nt: TGTGCCAGTACAAAACAGGGGGCAAGTCAGCCCCAGCATTTT
cdr3_aa: CASTKQGASQPQHF

v_call: TRBV7-7
clone_size: once
j_call: TRBJ2-1
d_call: TRBD2
cdr3_nt: TGTGCTAGCAGCCAGGGACTAGCGGGGGGGCCGAGGAATGAGCAGTTCTTC
cdr3_aa: CASSQGLAGGPRNEQFF

v_call: TRBV19
clone_size: -
j_call: TRBJ1-5
d_call: TRBD1
cdr3_nt: TGTGCCAGTAGTCTCCGGACAGGGAATGTTCAGCCCCAGCATTTT
cdr3_aa: CASSLRTGNVQPQHF

v_call: TRBV1
clone_size: -
j_call: TRBJ2-5
d_call: -
cdr3_nt: TGCACCAGCACCCCCCCTAGGACTAGCGGGGGGGCGGGAGAGACCCAGTACTTC
cdr3_aa: CTSTPPRTSGGAGETQYF

v_call: TRBV7-9
clone_size: once
j_call: TRBJ2-7
d_call: -
cdr3_nt: TGTGCCAGCAGCGACCAGGTCTATCCCGAGCAGTACTTC
cdr3_aa: CASSDQVYPEQYF

v_call: TRBV6-1
clone_size: -
j_call: TRBJ2-3
d_call: -
cdr3_nt: TGTGCCAGCAGTGAAGTAGGGCTAGCTTCTAGCACAGATACGCAGTATTTT
cdr3_aa: CASSEVGLASSTDTQYF

v_call: TRBV10-1
clone_size: few
j_call: TRBJ2-7
d_call: -
cdr3_nt: TGCGCCAGCAGTGAGACAGGGGGGGACGAGCAGTACTTC
cdr3_aa: CASSETGGDEQYF

v_call: TRBV5-6
clone_size: -
j_call: TRBJ1-4
d_call: -
cdr3_nt: TGTGCCAGCAGCGGGGAGAACGCCGAGGAAAAACTGTTTTTT
cdr3_aa: CASSGENAEEKLFF

v_call: TRBV7-2
clone_size: -
j_call: TRBJ2-7
d_call: TRBD2
cdr3_nt: TGTGCCAGCACCATCCTGGGACTAGCGGGTTACGAGCAGTACTTC
cdr3_aa: CASTILGLAGYEQYF

v_call: TRBV5-4
clone_size: -
j_call: TRBJ2-1
d_call: -
cdr3_nt: TGTGCCAGCAGCTTGGATGGGGGCGAGCAGTTCTTC
cdr3_aa: CASSLDGGEQFF

v_call: TRBV7-9
clone_size: -
j_call: TRBJ2-4
d_call: -
cdr3_nt: TGTGCCAGCAGCTTCTCCCAGGGGCTAGCCAAAAACATTCAGTACTTC
cdr3_aa: CASSFSQGLAKNIQYF

v_call: TRBV18
clone_size: once
j_call: TRBJ1-1
d_call: -
cdr3_nt: TGTGCCAGCTCACCACCGAGTCTCCAGGGTGAAGCTTTCTTT
cdr3_aa: CASSPPSLQGEAFF

v_call: TRBV5-6
clone_size: -
j_call: TRBJ2-7
d_call: -
cdr3_nt: TGTGCCAGCAGCTTGGACAGAGCCTACGAGCAGTACTTC
cdr3_aa: CASSLDRAYEQYF

v_call: TRBV4-1
clone_size: once
j_call: TRBJ2-2
d_call: TRBD1
cdr3_nt: TGCGCCAGCAGCCAAGCCGGGACAGTGGACCAGGAGCTGTTTTTT
cdr3_aa: CASSQAGTVDQELFF

v_call: TRBV2
clone_size: -
j_call: TRBJ2-3
d_call: TRBD2
cdr3_nt: TGTGCCAGCAATAGCGGGGGGGCAACAGATACGCAGTATTTT
cdr3_aa: CASNSGGATDTQYF

v_call: TRBV6-5
clone_size: -
j_call: TRBJ1-5
d_call: -
cdr3_nt: TGTGCCAGCGGGGCTCGGAATCAGCCCCAGCATTTT
cdr3_aa: CASGARNQPQHF

v_call: TRBV21-1
clone_size: -
j_call: TRBJ1-1
d_call: -
cdr3_nt: TGTGCCAGCAGCTCCCGCGTGACAGGGACAGAAGCTTTCTTT
cdr3_aa: CASSSRVTGTEAFF

v_call: TRBV11-3
clone_size: -
j_call: TRBJ2-7
d_call: TRBD2
cdr3_nt: TGTGCCAGCAGCCCCCGGGGGGTAAGCGAGCAGTACTTC
cdr3_aa: CASSPRGVSEQYF

v_call: TRBV5-1
clone_size: -
j_call: TRBJ2-2
d_call: TRBD1
cdr3_nt: TGCGCCAGCAGCCATGGGACAGCCGGGGAGCTGTTTTTT
cdr3_aa: CASSHGTAGELFF

v_call: TRBV20-1
clone_size: -
j_call: TRBJ2-7
d_call: TRBD1
cdr3_nt: TGCAGTGCTAGAGGACAGGGGGGGCAGTACTTC
cdr3_aa: CSARGQGGQYF

v_call: TRBV28
clone_size: -
j_call: TRBJ2-7
d_call: TRBD2
cdr3_nt: TGTGCCAGCACCCAAAGCGGGGACGAGCAGTACTTC
cdr3_aa: CASTQSGDEQYF

v_call: TRBV10-3
clone_size: -
j_call: TRBJ2-2
d_call: -
cdr3_nt: TGTGCCATCAGTGAGCTCTGGAACACCGGGGAGCTGTTTTTT
cdr3_aa: CAISELWNTGELFF

v_call: TRBV5-4
clone_size: -
j_call: TRBJ2-7
d_call: TRBD1
cdr3_nt: TGTGCCAGCAGCAGGGGGCTCGGCTACGAGCAGTACTTC
cdr3_aa: CASSRGLGYEQYF

v_call: TRBV29-1
clone_size: -
j_call: TRBJ2-7
d_call: -
cdr3_nt: TGCAGCGTTGAATTTCTCGATCCGCCAGGGGCGTCCTACGAGCAGTACTTC
cdr3_aa: CSVEFLDPPGASYEQYF

v_call: TRBV7-9
clone_size: few
j_call: TRBJ1-2
d_call: -
cdr3_nt: TGTGCCAGCAGCTTACTTCTGGGGCCAGGCTATGGCTACACCTTC
cdr3_aa: CASSLLLGPGYGYTF

v_call: TRBV7-9
clone_size: -
j_call: TRBJ2-3
d_call: -
cdr3_nt: TGTGCCAGCCCCACGCACGGGAGCTACACAGATACGCAGTATTTT
cdr3_aa: CASPTHGSYTDTQYF